A single sample is the source of the 15 T cell receptor beta chains below, sequenced in a study of CD8 T cells in Susac syndrome. An input of about 0.5 to 1 ug of RNA was subjected to reverse transcription using random hexamers. TCRdb fed the immunoSEQ multiplex PCR reads into MiXCR, producing one record per CDR3 protein. Here the sample spans approximately 230,000 distinct CDR3 sequences, 93% being singletons. Specimen: CD4+ T cells from PBMCs. Receptors were obtained from a human donor with multiple sclerosis.

The chain has TRBV7-2 and TRBJ2-2; 7 bases are a match to TRBD2. Germline-derived CDR1 and CDR2 are SGHTA and FQGNSA. The ends lost 2 bases at V and 7 bases at J; junction bases unmatched: 10. CDR3 length: 16 amino acids. The CDR3 nucleotides read TGTGCCAGCAGCTTAAGCGGGACCTTAGCGGGCGGGGAGCTGTTTTTT. This gives the protein CASSLSGTLAGGELFF.

The V gene is TRBV20-1, the J gene TRBJ2-7, with D unresolved. Germline loops: CDR1 DFQATT, CDR2 SNEGSKA (reference sequence). The CDR3 consists of 14 residues. The CDR3 bases are TGCAGCCTACCTAATAGACATGGAAACTACGAGCAGTACTTC. Translating gives CSLPNRHGNYEQYF.

This clonotype was seen a handful of times. This chain uses TRBV6-1 with TRBJ2-5; TRBD2 agrees at 9 bases. CDR3 length: 15 residues. Trimming removed 5 bases from V and 4 bases from J; junction bases left unmatched: 8. Germline V lookup: CDR1 MNHNS, CDR2 SASEGT. The CDR3 spells CASSPSRTSAETQYF. CDR3 bases: TGTGCCAGCAGTCCCTCCCGGACTAGCGCAGAGACCCAGTACTTC.

The chain uses TRBV27 and TRBJ2-1; 8 bases fit TRBD2. Losses at the gene ends were 2 bases for V and 2 bases for J; bases not matched to a gene: 14. Germline loops: CDR1 MNHEY, CDR2 SMNVEV (reference sequence). The CDR3 sequence is 19 residues long. CDR3 loop: CASSLGDGVAGRTYNEQFF. The DNA of the CDR3 is TGTGCCAGCAGTTTAGGGGATGGAGTAGCGGGAAGAACCTACAATGAGCAGTTCTTC.

J is TRBJ2-1 and V is TRBV5-1; D gene unclear. Germline assignment: CDR1 SGHRS and CDR2 YFSETQ. The ends were cut back, 4 bases at V and 7 bases at J, with 6 bases in the middle. This CDR3 spans 11 amino acids. CDR3 sequence (DNA): TGCGCCAGCAGCAAGCGAAATGAGCAGTTCTTC. Protein sequence: CASSKRNEQFF. The full variable domain, with the rest looked up from reference TRBV5-1 and TRBJ2-1, is KAGVTQTPRYLIKTRGQQVTLSCSPISGHRSVSWYQQTPGQGLQFLFEYFSETQRNKGNFPGRFSGRQFSNSRSEMNVSTLELGDSALYLCASSKRNEQFFGPGTRLTVL.

The chain combines TRBV4-2 with TRBJ2-1; 10 bases map to TRBD1. Germline V CDR1 and CDR2: LGHNA, YNFKEQ. CDR3 length: 14 amino acids. V was clipped by 6 bases and J by 8 bases; unmatched bases: 7. CDR3 protein: CASSTGQGSHEQFF. The CDR3 nucleotides read TGTGCCAGCAGTACGGGACAGGGGTCTCATGAGCAGTTCTTC.

The chain couples TRBV5-1 to TRBJ2-3; no firm D call. The CDR3 sequence is 13 residues long. V gave up 1 base and J gave up 2 bases, with 5 bases separating them. Germline V lookup: CDR1 SGHRS, CDR2 YFSETQ. The CDR3 DNA follows: TGCGCCAGCAGCTTGAAGTTCACAGATACGCAGTATTTT. As protein: CASSLKFTDTQYF.

Only a few counts were recorded for this clonotype. V is TRBV6-1 and J is TRBJ2-1, with 7 bases lining up with TRBD1. Germline V CDR1 and CDR2: MNHNS, SASEGT. V lost 7 bases, J lost 1 base, and 4 bases stayed unmatched. CDR3 size: 14 residues. CDR3 loop: CASIKDRSYNEQFF. In nucleotides, the CDR3 is TGTGCCAGCATTAAGGACAGGTCCTACAATGAGCAGTTCTTC.

V usage is TRBV6-5 and J usage is TRBJ1-4, with D perhaps matching TRBD1 (5 bases). Germline CDR1 reads MNHEY; CDR2 reads SVGAGI. The CDR3 has 19 residues. V lost 2 bases to trimming and J lost 0 bases, with 19 bases between them. As DNA, the CDR3 is TGTGCCAGCAGTTACGCGGGGCAGGTTGGGTTAACAACTAATGAAAAACTGTTTTTT. This codes for CASSYAGQVGLTTNEKLFF.

The chain carries TRBV28 and TRBJ1-1; 11 bases agree with TRBD1. Germline CDR1 MDHEN, CDR2 SYDVKM. The length of the CDR3 is 15 residues. V lost 5 bases to trimming and J lost 4 bases; unmatched junction nucleotides: 6. The CDR3 loop reads CASSPPGTGGTEAFF. The CDR3 nucleotides read TGTGCCAGCAGTCCCCCTGGGACAGGGGGCACTGAAGCTTTCTTT. The entire variable domain, with the rest obtained from reference TRBV28 and TRBJ1-1, is as follows: DVKVTQSSRYLVKRTGEKVFLECVQDMDHENMFWYRQDPGLGLRLIYFSYDVKMKEKGDIPEGYSVSREKKERFSLILESASTNQTSMYLCASSPPGTGGTEAFFGQGTRLTVV.

As concerns this clonotype: One end of the junction varies from germline; a read error may be responsible. The chain carries TRBV5-1 and TRBJ2-3; 7 bases align to TRBD1. Germline lookup yields CDR1 SGHRS and CDR2 YFSETQ. This CDR3 contains 17 residues. This CDR3 is CASSRTGSLAHTDTRYF. The CDR3 DNA is TGCGCCAGCAGCAGGACAGGCTCCCTGGCCCACACAGATACGCGGTATTTT.

The V gene is TRBV29-1, the J gene TRBJ1-2; D possibly corresponds to TRBD1 (6 bases). The germline V gene has CDR1 SQVTM and CDR2 ANQGSEA. The CDR3 is 13 residues long. V lost 7 bases to trimming and J lost 4 bases, with 16 bases between them. CDR3 nucleotide sequence: TGCAGCGCGATCAACAGGGAACGCTATGGCTACACCTTC. Protein product: CSAINRERYGYTF.

This rearrangement joins TRBV29-1 to TRBJ1-2; perhaps TRBD1 as D (6 bases). The V gene lost 5 bases and the J gene lost 3 bases, with 16 bases spanning the gap. Germline V gene lookup returns CDR1 SQVTM and CDR2 ANQGSEA. The CDR3 extends over 14 amino acids. CDR3 in DNA: TGCAGCGTTTTTCAAGGGGGGGCCGACTATGGCTACACCTTC. It yields the protein CSVFQGGADYGYTF.

V is TRBV29-1 and J is TRBJ2-3; 8 nucleotides align to TRBD1. Germline V CDR1 and CDR2: SQVTM, ANQGSEA. V lost 7 bases, J lost 4 bases, and 10 bases stayed unmatched. CDR3 length equals 14 residues. The CDR3 region is CSARTGSGPDTQYF. As DNA, the CDR3 is TGCAGCGCTAGGACAGGGTCTGGCCCAGATACGCAGTATTTT.

The J gene is TRBJ1-2, the V gene TRBV29-1; 8 nucleotides line up with TRBD1. Germline assignment: CDR1 SQVTM and CDR2 ANQGSEA. The CDR3 loop spans 10 amino acids. Unmatched junction bases numbered 3, after V lost 7 bases and J lost 8 bases. This chain's CDR3 is CSATGEGYTF. CDR3 bases: TGCAGCGCGACAGGGGAAGGCTACACCTTC.